Sequencing of this TCR beta chain was carried out in a study of T-cell memory formation after mild COVID-19. Study results and caveats: Some clones that responded turned up in pre-infection memory, which suggests that cross-reactive memory joined in. Whereas later expanders leaned CD4+, clones contracting day 15 to 85 showed a balanced CD4/CD8 makeup.

TCRalpha and TCRbeta libraries used 5'RACE with constant-segment primers and UMIs. Each CDR3 protein gets one entry after TCRdb re-called the 5' RACE reads with MiXCR. The repertoire holds roughly 150,000 distinct CDR3 sequences, approximately 13% seen once, with about 3.6% in the top ten. Trimming removed 5 bases at V and 6 bases at J, with 20 bases between. Germline lookup yields CDR1 SEHNR and CDR2 FQNEAQ (reference sequence). The CDR3 contains 17 residues. On this clonotype: Its antigen is unidentified.

The rearrangement joins TRBV7-9 to TRBJ2-6, with D tentatively TRBD2 (5 bases). This sequence was found in a young man who had mild COVID-19 (a few samples of this study predate the infection). Cell type and time point are not known. The specimen was PBMCs or a T cell subset sorted from them (not recorded which). The CDR3 region has the DNA TGTGCCAGCAGCGGACTGAGGGTTCCCCAAGCGGCCAACGTCCTGACTTTC. Its translation is CASSGLRVPQAANVLTF. Together with reference TRBV7-9 and TRBJ2-6, the CDR3 gives the full variable domain: DTGVSQNPRHKITKRGQNVTFRCDPISEHNRLYWYRQTLGQGPEFLTYFQNEAQLEKSRLLSDRFSAERPKGSFSTLEIQRTEQGDSAMYLCASSGLRVPQAANVLTFGAGSRLTVL.